The rows below give T cell receptor beta chains drawn from one sample of a study of T-cell reconstitution after alpha-beta-depleted transplantation in children. TCRdb re-called the PCR reads with MiXCR, one entry per CDR3 protein. Among about 240,000 distinct CDR3 sequences listed, about 12% were seen once. The specimen comprised PBMCs from the stem cell graft donor, sampled from the stem cell graft. These receptors were taken from a human donor who donated a stem cell graft to a child with acute lymphoblastic leukemia. The CDR3 runs from the conserved cysteine through the conserved F or W. D genes are given only for firm matches. For some rows the clone size is stated as once, few or many, or as a class when expanded; others skip it.

clone_size | j_call | v_call | d_call | cdr3_aa | cdr3_nt
many | TRBJ2-5 | TRBV9 | TRBD2 | CASSVDPPRYGAGGGKETQYF | TGTGCCAGCAGCGTAGATCCACCCCGCTATGGCGCGGGAGGTGGGAAAGAGACCCAGTACTTC
many | TRBJ1-1 | TRBV5-1 | NA | CASSLEGGQNTEAFF | TGCGCCAGCAGCTTGGAGGGTGGGCAGAACACTGAAGCTTTCTTT
many | TRBJ1-5 | TRBV6-1 | NA | CASSDAGANQPQHF | TGTGCCAGCAGTGATGCAGGGGCCAATCAGCCCCAGCATTTT
many | TRBJ1-1 | TRBV19 | NA | CATQRATEAFF | TGTGCCACTCAAAGAGCCACTGAAGCTTTCTTT
NA | TRBJ2-1 | TRBV7-7 | TRBD1 | CASSPGQGTEQFF | TGTGCTAGCAGCCCCGGACAGGGGACTGAGCAGTTCTTC
many | TRBJ2-2 | TRBV15 | TRBD2 | CATSSGLASFGTGELFF | TGTGCCACCAGCAGTGGACTAGCCTCTTTCGGCACCGGGGAGCTGTTTTTT
many | TRBJ2-3 | TRBV29-1 | NA | CSVNTDTQYF | TGCAGCGTTAATACAGATACGCAGTATTTT
many | TRBJ2-3 | TRBV7-9 | NA | CASSSLGVGTDTQYF | TGTGCCAGCAGCTCCTTGGGAGTCGGCACAGATACGCAGTATTTT
NA | TRBJ1-5 | TRBV7-2 | NA | CASSWATGGNQPQHF | TGTGCCAGCAGCTGGGCCACGGGGGGCAATCAGCCCCAGCATTTT
few | TRBJ2-1 | TRBV7-2 | NA | CASSLDFREQFF | TGTGCCAGCAGCTTAGATTTTAGAGAGCAGTTCTTC
many | TRBJ2-7 | TRBV5-1 | NA | CASSEDGGFYEQYF | TGCGCCAGCAGCGAGGACGGGGGATTCTACGAGCAGTACTTC
NA | TRBJ2-2 | TRBV7-2 | NA | CASSTRWFGSHGELFF | TGTGCCAGCAGCACGAGGTGGTTTGGGTCTCACGGGGAGCTGTTTTTT
many | TRBJ2-3 | TRBV7-2 | NA | CASSLPGQLDSQYF | TGTGCCAGCAGCTTACCCGGACAGCTAGACTCGCAGTATTTT
few | TRBJ2-7 | TRBV27 | NA | CASSPSGGERPYEQYF | TGTGCCAGCAGTCCCTCAGGGGGGGAGCGCCCCTACGAGCAGTACTTC
many | TRBJ2-7 | TRBV7-2 | NA | CASSLGTNRDEQYF | TGTGCCAGCAGCTTGGGGACAAACAGGGACGAGCAGTACTTC
many | TRBJ2-1 | TRBV5-6 | NA | CASSFIGVANEQFF | TGTGCCAGCAGCTTCATTGGGGTGGCGAATGAGCAGTTCTTC
many | TRBJ1-1 | TRBV7-3 | NA | CASSRTPGGGAEAFF | TGTGCCAGCAGTCGAACCCCCGGGGGAGGAGCTGAAGCTTTCTTT
many | TRBJ2-2 | TRBV6-5 | NA | CASSPQPGLGTGELFF | TGTGCCAGCAGTCCTCAACCAGGGTTAGGCACCGGGGAGCTGTTTTTT
few | TRBJ2-7 | TRBV7-2 | TRBD2 | CASSPRGGYGPNEQYF | TGTGCCAGCAGCCCACGGGGGGGGTACGGGCCGAACGAGCAGTACTTC
many | TRBJ2-7 | TRBV7-9 | TRBD2 | CASSSGTSGEQYF | TGTGCCAGCAGCAGCGGGACTAGCGGCGAGCAGTACTTC
many | TRBJ2-7 | TRBV21-1 | NA | CASSKIDRGVGEQYF | TGTGCCAGCAGCAAAATAGACAGGGGGGTGGGGGAGCAGTACTTC
many | TRBJ2-2 | TRBV24-1 | TRBD2 | CATSDPGTNVNGELFF | TGTGCCACCAGTGACCCCGGGACTAACGTGAACGGGGAGCTGTTTTTT
NA | TRBJ2-7 | TRBV10-3 | NA | CAISETLGADAEQYF | TGTGCCATCAGTGAGACCCTTGGGGCGGACGCCGAGCAGTACTTC
NA | TRBJ1-2 | TRBV7-6 | TRBD1 | CASSGGTGGDGGYTF | TGTGCCAGCAGCGGGGGCACAGGGGGTGATGGAGGCTACACCTTC